The 25 T cell receptor beta chains listed next were all sequenced from one sample in a study of regulatory T cells in long-lasting Graves disease. CDR3-region Arm-PCR and iRepertoire HTBI primers produced the TCR beta libraries. Each CDR3 protein is one row after TCRdb ran MiXCR on the multiplex PCR reads. The sample shows a few hundred thousand distinct CDR3 sequences, 16% of them seen only once. Specified time point: newly diagnosed GD, antithyroid drugs for less than 3 months. PBMCs were the source of the RNA used for TCR sequencing. The sample also formed part of further work on T cells in Graves' hyperthyroidism and ophthalmopathy.

The sequenced sample was peripheral blood mononuclear cells (PBMCs), obtained at new diagnosis, from a patient treated with antithyroid drugs. Receptors were obtained from a man aged 35-49 years with Graves disease.

The gene calls are TRBV10-3 and TRBJ1-3; D is unresolved. V was pared by 6 bases and J by 0 bases, with 6 bases between. CDR1 is ENHRY, CDR2 SYGVKD, per germline. This CDR3 is built from 13 residues. CDR3 in amino acids: CAISRSSGNTIYF. The CDR3 nucleotides are TGTGCCATCAGCCGCTCCTCTGGAAACACCATATATTTT.

The chain is built from TRBV12-3 or TRBV12-4 and TRBJ2-1; no clear D gene. The CDR3 runs to 13 residues. V was trimmed by 5 bases and J by 4 bases, leaving 9 bases between them. The CDR3 DNA is TGTGCCAGCAGTACGGGCCTGTACAATGAGCAGTTCTTC. Residues: CASSTGLYNEQFF.

This clonotype was counted ten times or more. V is TRBV12-3 or TRBV12-4 and J is TRBJ1-6; D is possibly TRBD1 (6 bases). Between the trimmed V and J ends, which lost 6 bases and 9 bases, there was a span of 15 bases. The CDR3 contains 14 residues. Here the CDR3 reads CASSLTGPSSPLHF. Written as DNA, the CDR3 is TGTGCCAGCAGCCTGACAGGACCAAGTTCACCCCTCCACTTT.

This clonotype occurred many times. The V and J genes are TRBV10-3 and TRBJ2-7; 7 bases are shared with TRBD1. The V and J ends lost 4 bases and 0 bases, in that order; junction bases with no gene match: 12. Germline CDR1 is ENHRY and CDR2 is SYGVKD. The CDR3 is made up of 17 amino acids. The CDR3 spells CAISGPGGRFHSYEQYF. CDR3 DNA: TGTGCCATCAGTGGGCCAGGGGGAAGGTTCCACTCCTACGAGCAGTACTTC.

This clonotype was found a few times. This chain links TRBV7-9 with TRBJ1-1, with a possible D match to TRBD1 (5 bases). The CDR3 length is 15 residues. V lost 1 base and J lost 1, with 10 bases in between. CDR1 SEHNR and CDR2 FQNEAQ come from the germline V gene (reference sequence). Here the CDR3 DNA reads TGTGCCAGCAGCTTAGGCGGGACTGGGAACACTGAAGCTTTCTTT. Its protein product is CASSLGGTGNTEAFF.

This clonotype was recorded at least ten times. This chain joins TRBV30 and TRBJ2-1, with a tentative D call TRBD1 (7 bases). CDR3 length: 20 amino acids. From germline, CDR1 is GTSNPN and CDR2 SVGIG (reference sequence). The ends were cut back, 0 bases at V and 3 bases at J, with 27 bases in the middle. The CDR3 coding sequence is TGTGCCTGGAGTGTACAGGGGACTCTGGACAGCCGATCCCACTACAATGAGCAGTTCTTC. This codes for CAWSVQGTLDSRSHYNEQFF.

This clonotype was seen at least ten times. V is TRBV5-1 and J is TRBJ2-1; D ambiguous. The V end was cut by 0 bases, the J end by 6 bases, with 10 bases between. Looked up from germline, CDR1 is SGHRS and CDR2 is YFSETQ. This CDR3 is 14 amino acids long. CDR3 residues: CASSLEWESNEQFF. CDR3 in DNA: TGCGCCAGCAGCTTGGAGTGGGAAAGCAATGAGCAGTTCTTC.

This clonotype was seen at least ten times. V gene TRBV30 combines with J gene TRBJ2-3; no clear D gene. The germline V gene encodes CDR1 GTSNPN and CDR2 SVGIG (reference sequence). The ends were cut back, 2 bases at V and 5 bases at J, with 11 bases in the middle. The CDR3 extends over 13 amino acids. CDR3 bases: TGTGCCTGGAGTTTTGGGGTCGGAGATACGCAGTATTTT. This translates into CAWSFGVGDTQYF.

The sample holds many counts of this clonotype. This chain uses TRBV3-1 with TRBJ2-1; the D gene is possibly TRBD2 (5 bases). The germline V and J ends were trimmed by 2 bases and 15 bases, with 23 bases remaining between them. Germline V gives CDR1 LGHDT, CDR2 YNNKEL (reference sequence). This CDR3 contains 15 residues. CDR3 protein: CASSQRGLTRRRPFF. The CDR3 DNA reads TGTGCCAGCAGCCAACGAGGACTCACCCGACGGAGGCCGTTCTTC.

The rearrangement uses TRBV29-1 and TRBJ2-5, with TRBD1 identical over 9 bases. There are 14 residues in the CDR3. With 7 bases clipped from V and 2 bases from J, the junction kept 8 bases outside the gene matches. The germline V gene encodes CDR1 SQVTM and CDR2 ANQGSEA. DNA for the CDR3: TGCAGCGCCCTCGACAGGGGGTCACAAGAGACCCAGTACTTC. Its translation: CSALDRGSQETQYF.

This clonotype was picked up many times. The chain employs TRBV3-1 and TRBJ2-3, with 9 bases aligning to TRBD2. The germline gives CDR1 LGHDT, CDR2 YNNKEL (reference sequence). The V gene end was trimmed by 6 bases and the J gene end by 6 bases; junction bases not matched to a gene: 4. The CDR3 is 13 residues long. The CDR3 DNA reads as TGTGCCAGCAGTGGGCGGGGGGGCGATACGCAGTATTTT. It specifies CASSGRGGDTQYF.

The chain uses TRBV11-2 and TRBJ1-2; tentative D call: TRBD1 (5 bases). The CDR3 sequence is 16 residues long. V was trimmed by 1 base and J by 2 bases, leaving 14 bases between them. CDR1 SGHAT and CDR2 FQNNGV come from the germline V gene. CDR3: CASSLAGISENYGYTF. CDR3 nucleotide sequence: TGTGCCAGCAGCTTAGCAGGGATTTCTGAGAACTATGGCTACACCTTC.

This chain uses TRBV7-6 with TRBJ2-7; unclear D gene. Germline V gives CDR1 SGHVS, CDR2 FNYEAQ. This CDR3 has 13 amino acids. Trimming left V 0 bases short and J 6 bases short, with 9 bases between. CDR3 sequence reads: CASSLAPSIEQYF. DNA of the CDR3: TGTGCCAGCAGCTTAGCTCCTAGTATCGAGCAGTACTTC.

In its sample, this clonotype was seen a few times. CDR3: CSARGLPGYTF. The CDR3 DNA is TGCAGTGCTAGAGGCCTACCTGGCTACACCTTC. V gene TRBV20-1 combines with J gene TRBJ1-2, with no clear D. CDR1 DFQATT and CDR2 SNEGSKA come from the germline V gene (reference sequence). CDR3 length equals 11 residues. V was shortened by 1 base and J by 7 bases, with 7 bases between the two germline ends.

This clonotype was detected ten times or more. The chain is built from TRBV7-2 and TRBJ1-3; D not resolved. Trimming took 1 base from V and 4 from J, leaving 11 bases between them. Germline CDR1 SGHTA, CDR2 FQGNSA. This CDR3 comprises 15 residues. CDR3 residues: CASSLVGISGNTIYF. The CDR3 DNA reads as TGTGCCAGCAGCTTAGTAGGGATCTCCGGAAACACCATATATTTT.

This clonotype was detected many times. J is TRBJ2-7 and V is TRBV18; TRBD1 matches 11 bases. The germline V gene has CDR1 KGHSH and CDR2 LQKENI. There are 15 residues in the CDR3. The J segment lost 4 bases and the V segment lost 2 bases, leaving 4 bases of the junction unmatched. CDR3 loop: CASSPGQGANYEQYF. CDR3 DNA sequence: TGTGCCAGCTCACCAGGACAGGGGGCGAATTACGAGCAGTACTTC.

This clonotype has at least ten counts. The CDR3 region has the DNA TGTGCCAGCAGCGTCGGGACAGGGGGGACCGGGGAGCTGTTTTTT. Its protein product is CASSVGTGGTGELFF. The gene calls are TRBV11-3 and TRBJ2-2, with TRBD1 matching over 11 bases. The J segment lost 5 bases and the V segment lost 5 bases, leaving 4 bases of the junction unmatched. CDR1 and CDR2 from the germline V gene are SGHNT and YENEEA. This CDR3 spans 15 amino acids.

This clonotype was seen many times. The chain links TRBV5-5 to TRBJ1-2; 7 bases line up with TRBD1. The V gene end was trimmed by 4 bases and the J gene end by 6 bases; junction bases not matched to a gene: 9. Germline V gives CDR1 SGHKS, CDR2 YYEKEE (reference sequence). This CDR3 spans 14 amino acids. The CDR3: CASSDLRGGDGYTF. The CDR3 DNA sequence: TGTGCCAGCAGCGACCTCAGGGGGGGTGATGGCTACACCTTC.

In this sample, this clonotype turned up many times. This chain connects TRBV3-1 to TRBJ2-7; no clear D gene. Trimming pared 0 bases from V and 7 bases from J, leaving 13 bases between. Germline CDR1 LGHDT, CDR2 YNNKEL (reference sequence). This CDR3 region has 14 residues. Written as DNA, the CDR3 is TGTGCCAGCAGCCAAGATCTTGTAGGGCGGGAGCAGTACTTC. Encoded protein: CASSQDLVGREQYF.

This clonotype came up many times. The V gene is TRBV7-9, the J gene TRBJ2-7; 12 positions agree with TRBD1. CDR3 length: 14 residues. The V gene's germline CDR1 is SEHNR and CDR2 FQNEAQ (reference sequence). V lost 5 bases to trimming and J lost 7 bases; unmatched junction nucleotides: 6. The CDR3: CASSTGQGAKEQYF. CDR3 bases: TGTGCCAGCAGCACGGGACAGGGGGCGAAGGAGCAGTACTTC.

This clonotype was seen at least ten times. V and J are TRBV5-1 and TRBJ1-2; maybe TRBD1 (6 bases). This CDR3 contains 13 residues. V was trimmed by 0 bases and J by 3 bases, leaving 6 bases between them. Per germline, CDR1 SGHRS and CDR2 YFSETQ. DNA for the CDR3: TGCGCCAGCAGCTTGGAGGGGGACTATGGCTACACCTTC. This gives the protein CASSLEGDYGYTF.

There are many counts of this clonotype. J is TRBJ2-3 and V is TRBV2; D gene uncertain. CDR3 size: 11 residues. Germline loops: CDR1 SNHLY, CDR2 FYNNEI. V lost 4 bases and J 4 bases, leaving 3 bases between the germline ends. The CDR3 nucleotides are TGTGCCAGCAGTGCCTCAGATACGCAGTATTTT. Protein sequence: CASSASDTQYF. The variable domain in full, completed from reference TRBV2 and TRBJ2-3, reads EPEVTQTPSHQVTQMGQEVILRCVPISNHLYFYWYRQILGQKVEFLVSFYNNEISEKSEIFDDQFSVERPDGSNFTLKIRSTKLEDSAMYFCASSASDTQYFGPGTRLTVL.

This clonotype appeared many times. The chain couples TRBV24-1 to TRBJ2-1; D gene unclear. In germline, CDR1 is KGHDR, CDR2 SFDVKD. V was shortened by 3 bases and J by 4 bases, with 12 bases between the two germline ends. The CDR3 is made up of 15 amino acids. Here the CDR3 DNA reads TGTGCCACCAGTGATCCGGGTCCGGCATACAATGAGCAGTTCTTC. The encoded protein is CATSDPGPAYNEQFF.

J is TRBJ2-4 and V is TRBV2; weak D call: TRBD2 (5 bases). The germline gives CDR1 SNHLY, CDR2 FYNNEI. Trimming took off 11 bases at V and 4 bases at J, with 12 bases between the two ends. The CDR3 is 12 amino acids. CDR3 in amino acids: CAAGPEKNIQYF. The CDR3 DNA follows: TGTGCCGCGGGCCCAGAGAAAAACATTCAGTACTTC.

This clonotype was seen more than once but under ten times. This may arise from a read error, as a much more abundant clone is one base away. The CDR3 spells CASSQDQRWENIQYF. The DNA of the CDR3 is TGCGCCAGCAGCCAAGATCAGAGGTGGGAAAACATTCAGTACTTC. The rearrangement links TRBV4-3 to TRBJ2-4; D not resolved. The CDR3 consists of 15 residues. V lost 0 bases and J lost 5, with 11 bases in between. CDR1 is LGHNA, CDR2 YSLEER, per germline.